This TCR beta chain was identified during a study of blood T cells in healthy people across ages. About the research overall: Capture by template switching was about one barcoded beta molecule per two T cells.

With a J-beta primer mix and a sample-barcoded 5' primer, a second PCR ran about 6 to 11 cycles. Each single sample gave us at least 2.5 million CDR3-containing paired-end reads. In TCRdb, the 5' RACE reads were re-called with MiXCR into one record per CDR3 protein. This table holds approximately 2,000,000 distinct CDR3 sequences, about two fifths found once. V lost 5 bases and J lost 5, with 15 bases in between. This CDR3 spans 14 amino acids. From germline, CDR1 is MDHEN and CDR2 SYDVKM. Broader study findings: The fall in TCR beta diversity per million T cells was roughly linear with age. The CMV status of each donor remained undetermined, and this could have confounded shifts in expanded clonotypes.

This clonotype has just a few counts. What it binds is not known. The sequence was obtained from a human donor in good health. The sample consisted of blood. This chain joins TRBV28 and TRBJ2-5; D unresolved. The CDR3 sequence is CASSPRSLGETQYF. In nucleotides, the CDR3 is TGTGCCAGCAGTCCCCGGTCCCTGGGGGAGACCCAGTACTTC.